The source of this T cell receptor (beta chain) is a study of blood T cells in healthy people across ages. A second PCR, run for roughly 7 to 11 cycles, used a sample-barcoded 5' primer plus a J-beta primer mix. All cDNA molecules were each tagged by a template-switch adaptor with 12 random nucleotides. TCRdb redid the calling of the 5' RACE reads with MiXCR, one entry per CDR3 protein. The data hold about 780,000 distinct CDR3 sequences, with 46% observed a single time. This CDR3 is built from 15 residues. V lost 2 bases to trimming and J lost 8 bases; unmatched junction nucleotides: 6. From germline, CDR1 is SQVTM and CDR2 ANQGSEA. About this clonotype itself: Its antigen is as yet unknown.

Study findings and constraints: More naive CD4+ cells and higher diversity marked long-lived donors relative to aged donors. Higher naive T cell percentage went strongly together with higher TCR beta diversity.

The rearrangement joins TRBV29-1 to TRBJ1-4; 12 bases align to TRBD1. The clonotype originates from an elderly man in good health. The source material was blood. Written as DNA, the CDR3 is TGCAGCGTTGAAAGTCCGGGACAGGGGGCAGAAAAACTGTTTTTT. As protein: CSVESPGQGAEKLFF.